Listed below are T cell receptor beta chains from one sample, sequenced in a study of blood T cell repertoires in COVID-19. TCRdb's copy holds only in-frame clones and misses some; the assay was immunoSEQ multiplex PCR. The table lists about 200,000 clones, approximately 80% of them singletons, with about 10% in the top ten. The sample comprised peripheral blood. The receptors here all came from an elderly woman with acute or convalescent COVID-19. Each CDR3 is given with its conserved first and last residue. D genes are given only for firm matches. For some rows the clone size is stated as once, few or many, or as a class when expanded; others skip it.

V	size	D	J	DNA	CDR3
TRBV2	NA	NA	TRBJ1-2	TGTGCCAGCAGTGACGGGTTGGTCAACTATGGCTACACCTTC	CASSDGLVNYGYTF
TRBV7-9	few	TRBD1	TRBJ1-6	TGTGCCAGCAGCCAGGGACAGGGAGTGAATTCACCCCTCCACTTT	CASSQGQGVNSPLHF
TRBV14	NA	NA	TRBJ1-2	TGTGCCAGCAGCTCACTCTCGCGGTCGGGTGGCTACACCTTC	CASSSLSRSGGYTF
TRBV19	NA	NA	TRBJ2-2	TGTGCCAGTAGTATAGTTCCAGGGGTGAGCACCGGGGAGCTGTTTTTT	CASSIVPGVSTGELFF
TRBV30	NA	NA	TRBJ1-1	TGTGCCTGGAGTGTAGCCCGGAACACTGAAGCTTTCTTT	CAWSVARNTEAFF
TRBV7-9	NA	TRBD2	TRBJ2-5	TGTGCCAGCAGCCCCATTCGGGGGGGGCCCGAGACCCAGTACTTC	CASSPIRGGPETQYF
TRBV7-9	once	TRBD2	TRBJ2-7	TGTGCCAGCAGCACGGGACTAGCGGAGTATGAGCAGTACTTC	CASSTGLAEYEQYF
TRBV19	NA	TRBD2	TRBJ2-1	TGTGCCAGTAGGCCCGGGACTAGCGGGAGCAATGAGCAGTTCTTC	CASRPGTSGSNEQFF
TRBV5-1	few	NA	TRBJ1-1	TGCGCCAGCAGCTCCGTGGGGGGGGCCACTGAAGCTTTCTTT	CASSSVGGATEAFF
TRBV18	NA	TRBD1	TRBJ1-3	TGTGCCAGCTCACCTCTCGCCGGGACAGCAGGAAACACCATATATTTT	CASSPLAGTAGNTIYF
TRBV15	many	TRBD1	TRBJ1-1	TGTGCCACCAGGACAGGGCTGAACACTGAAGCTTTCTTT	CATRTGLNTEAFF
TRBV7-9	NA	TRBD1	TRBJ2-3	TGTGCCAGCAGCCCTGGACAGGCCGATACGCAGTATTTT	CASSPGQADTQYF
TRBV5-1	NA	TRBD1	TRBJ1-1	TGCGCCAGCAGCTTGGGGGCAGGGGGAGGCACTGAAGCTTTCTTT	CASSLGAGGGTEAFF
TRBV6-6	few	TRBD1	TRBJ2-7	TGTGCCAGCAGTAGGGTCCTGGACAGGGGCTACGAGCAGTACTTC	CASSRVLDRGYEQYF
TRBV30	NA	NA	TRBJ1-1	TGTGCCTGGAGTGTACTTAAATCGGCTTTCTTT	CAWSVLKSAFF
TRBV6-5	NA	NA	TRBJ1-5	TGTGCCAGTAAACAGGGAGTTAATCAGCCCCAGCATTTT	CASKQGVNQPQHF